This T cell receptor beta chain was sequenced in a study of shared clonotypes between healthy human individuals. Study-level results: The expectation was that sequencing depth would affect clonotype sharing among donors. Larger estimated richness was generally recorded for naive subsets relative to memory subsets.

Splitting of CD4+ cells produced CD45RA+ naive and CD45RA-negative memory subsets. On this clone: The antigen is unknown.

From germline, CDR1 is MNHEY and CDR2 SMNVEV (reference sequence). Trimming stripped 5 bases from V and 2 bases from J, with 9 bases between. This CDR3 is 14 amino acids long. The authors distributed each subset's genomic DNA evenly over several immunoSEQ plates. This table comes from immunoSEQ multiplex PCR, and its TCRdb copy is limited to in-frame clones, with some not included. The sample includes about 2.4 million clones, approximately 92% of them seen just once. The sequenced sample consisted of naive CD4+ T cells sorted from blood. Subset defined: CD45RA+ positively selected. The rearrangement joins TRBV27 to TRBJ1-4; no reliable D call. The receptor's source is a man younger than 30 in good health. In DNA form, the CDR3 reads TGTGCCAGCAGTCCCCGGGCCACTAATGAAAAACTGTTTTTT. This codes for CASSPRATNEKLFF.